This TCR beta chain was recorded in a study of cytomegalovirus exposure and HLA in healthy donors. Across the whole study: Samples from HLA-typed donors yielded approximately 88 million unique TCRs in an early data release. Study findings and constraints: Later analysis identified several of the most significant clusters that appeared linked to common viral pathogens. Researchers catalogued under 200 TCR beta chains as cytomegalovirus-associated.

CDR1 MGHRA and CDR2 YSYEKL come from the germline V gene. CDR3 size: 17 residues. PCR involved 60 Vbeta and 13 Jbeta primers. In the source study's methods: Later, an analysis found some 80 million unique TCR beta chains, and about 10 million of these were shared. The protocol was immunoSEQ multiplex PCR, while the TCRdb copy is restricted to in-frame clones and leaves out a portion. Clonal size and the V and J genes are those of that table, whereas D and trimming came from the DNA. There are tens of thousands of clones in the sample; 70% to 80% occur only once, and around 3.2% lies in the top ten. Comment on this clone: Its antigen is still unknown. Sequence at one end of the junction differs from germline and may be a read error.

The origin of this receptor is a middle-aged man in good health and CMV-seropositive. The rearrangement joins TRBV4-1 to TRBJ2-6; a weak D match, TRBD1 (5 bases). Specimen: PBMCs. In DNA, the CDR3 is TGCGCCAGCAGCCAATTCCAGGCTGTATCTGGGGCCAACGGCCTGACTTTC. Translating gives CASSQFQAVSGANGLTF.